The present T cell receptor beta chain was sequenced within a study of T cell repertoires in cytomegalovirus infection (dated by TCRdb to about 2019). Context from the whole study: Peptide stimulations targeted recently identified HLA-C-restricted CMV epitopes, whose presentation resists viral immunomodulation, together with well-studied HLA-B-restricted epitopes. Donor HLA type was relevant to the analysis, because carriage of CMV infection together with the matching HLA type was indicated by public TCR beta signatures. Beyond this particular receptor, the publication reports: The ex vivo response was dominated by HLA-C-restricted CMV-specific TCR beta clonotypes, which also provided the single most frequent clonotype in two of eight donors. In both this cohort and an independent cohort of several hundred donors, the cumulative frequency of public TCR beta family members distinguished carriers of CMV infection plus the relevant HLA type.

Worth noting for this clonotype: Its antigen is unknown. Per-base quality was not reported, and no clone a single base away is much larger than it.

In the paper's terms, the treatment or condition label means: in vitro stimulation with specific CMV peptide epitopes to enrich CMV-specific T cells. The reads were generated on an Illumina HiSeq 1500. TCRdb handled the public reads itself, with Q25 trimming in fastp and clone calling in MiXCR, and kept productive beta chains. For every CDR3 protein sequence, its rows merge into one entry that carries the most common genes and DNA. The sample contains roughly 700,000 distinct CDR3 sequences, roughly a third of them found a single time. The leading ten clones occupy about 20% of the sample. V and J are trimmed by 5 bases and 16 bases, and the gene matches miss 13 bases of the junction. The CDR1 and CDR2 encoded by the germline V gene are SGHAT and FQNNGV. The CDR3 covers 14 residues, taking in both the cysteine and the phenylalanine. The sequence is cut down to CDR3 DNA, 42 bases in frame from base 1.

The sequencing here drew on cultured PBMCs, taken from culture after CMV antigen stimulation. The source is a human donor in good health (CMV status not recorded). Some clones in this sample may be carry-over from other donors' samples. This chain is built from TRBV11-2 and TRBJ2-1; 11 junctional bases match TRBD2. CDR3 loop: CASSPPSTSGIGFF. The sequenced DNA: TGTGCCAGCAGCCCCCCGTCGACTAGCGGGATAGGCTTCTTC.